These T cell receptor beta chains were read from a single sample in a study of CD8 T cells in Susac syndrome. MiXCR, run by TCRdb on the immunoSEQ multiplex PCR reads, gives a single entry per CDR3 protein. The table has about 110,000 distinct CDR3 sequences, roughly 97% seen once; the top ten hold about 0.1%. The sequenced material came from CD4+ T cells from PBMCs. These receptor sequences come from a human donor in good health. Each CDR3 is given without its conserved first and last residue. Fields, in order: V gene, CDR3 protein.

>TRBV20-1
SARSGGYSDTQY
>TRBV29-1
SEASYEQY
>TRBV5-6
ASSLRSGTGRIEQY
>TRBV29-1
SGGSGLNQPQH
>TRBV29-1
SVLAGSSGANVLT
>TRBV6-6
ASREDYQETQY
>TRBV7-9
ASSLEPFQETQY
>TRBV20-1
SAPTGSSGGIYEQY
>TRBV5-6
ASSQLRLAQETQY
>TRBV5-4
ASSERDRKPDTQY
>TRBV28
ASSLGGRANQPQH
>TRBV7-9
ANSFGAESYEQY
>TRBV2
ASERLKETQY
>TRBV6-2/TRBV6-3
ASGPRETQY
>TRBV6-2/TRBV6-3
ASRPLVAGASYEQY
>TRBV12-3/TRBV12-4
ASSIQPYTEAF
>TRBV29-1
SVKGRSGTGSYEQY
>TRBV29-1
SALGGGEQY